A selection of T cell receptor beta chains follows, all from one sample in a study of T cells after yellow fever vaccination. TCRdb itself ran the 5' RACE reads through MiXCR, one entry per CDR3 protein. The table lists 300,000 or so distinct CDR3 sequences, approximately 13% of them singletons. This material consisted of CD4+ T cells sorted from PBMCs, taken 45 days after the yellow fever booster vaccination. The receptors originated from a man aged 30-40 years who received the YFV17D yellow fever vaccine. CDR3s include the opening cysteine and the closing phenylalanine or tryptophan. The order of the fields is V gene, CDR3 length, J gene, CDR3 protein.

>TRBV29-1|14|TRBJ2-2
CSVDPGSLTGELFF
>TRBV24-1|19|TRBJ2-1
CATTLRAGRTSGRNNEQFF
>TRBV29-1|14|TRBJ1-3
CSVDRTGSGNTIYF
>TRBV7-9|11|TRBJ2-3
CASGQTDTQYF
>TRBV7-2|13|TRBJ1-2
CASSEGRIYGYTF
>TRBV4-3|15|TRBJ2-7
CASSHGLAGGREQYF
>TRBV9|17|TRBJ2-1
CASSVEIIAGRNNEQFF
>TRBV7-6|14|TRBJ1-1
CASSERGVNTEAFF
>TRBV24-1|16|TRBJ2-1
CATSDWGTSGSFEQFF
>TRBV18|13|TRBJ2-1
CASSIGLYNEQFF
>TRBV18|14|TRBJ1-1
CASSPVAANTEAFF
>TRBV10-3|15|TRBJ2-7
CAISELSSGTYEQYF
>TRBV7-2|12|TRBJ2-7
CASSQVFYEQYF
>TRBV20-1|14|TRBJ2-7
CSARAGQRYYEQYF
>TRBV5-5|13|TRBJ2-7
CASSPLGSGEQYF
>TRBV5-1|14|TRBJ2-3
CASSLPSGTDTQYF
>TRBV11-2|15|TRBJ2-7
CASSEPGLAGYEQYF
>TRBV6-2/TRBV6-3|19|TRBJ2-2
CASSSITRLAHANTGELFF
>TRBV20-1|10|TRBJ2-5
CSARGTTQYF
>TRBV10-3|13|TRBJ2-5
CAISEQGVWTQYF
>TRBV6-2/TRBV6-3|17|TRBJ2-3
CASKTGIGPGVRDTQYF
>TRBV6-1|15|TRBJ1-2
CASSPLGGARRGYTF
>TRBV20-1|14|TRBJ1-1
CSAGPGTGKRKAFF
>TRBV12-3/TRBV12-4|17|TRBJ2-6
CASSPRGMNPGANVLTF
>TRBV4-3|14|TRBJ1-4
CASSQDLGNEKLFF
>TRBV9|16|TRBJ2-6
CATSPVGGSGANVLTF
>TRBV29-1|13|TRBJ1-5
CSVGWTGGEPQHF
>TRBV5-1|15|TRBJ1-1
CASSLLASGGTEAFF
>TRBV6-6|13|TRBJ2-1
CASSYSNENEQFF